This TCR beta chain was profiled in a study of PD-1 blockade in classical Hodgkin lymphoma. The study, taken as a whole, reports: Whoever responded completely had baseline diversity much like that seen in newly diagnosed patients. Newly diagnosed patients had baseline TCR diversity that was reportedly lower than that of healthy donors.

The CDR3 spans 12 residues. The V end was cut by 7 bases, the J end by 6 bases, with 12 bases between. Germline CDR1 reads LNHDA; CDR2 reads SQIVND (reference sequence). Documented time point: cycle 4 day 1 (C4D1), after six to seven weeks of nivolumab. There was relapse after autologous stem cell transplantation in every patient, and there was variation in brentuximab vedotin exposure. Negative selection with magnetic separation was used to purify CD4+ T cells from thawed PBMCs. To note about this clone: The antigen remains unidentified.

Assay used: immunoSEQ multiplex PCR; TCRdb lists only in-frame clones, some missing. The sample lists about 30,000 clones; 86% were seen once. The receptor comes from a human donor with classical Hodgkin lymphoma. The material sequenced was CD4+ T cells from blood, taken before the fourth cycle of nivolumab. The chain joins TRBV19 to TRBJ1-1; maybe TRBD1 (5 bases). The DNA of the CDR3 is TGTGCCAGTACCGGACAAGATTCTGAAGCTTTCTTT. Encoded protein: CASTGQDSEAFF.